A single sample is the source of the 11 T cell receptor beta chains below, sequenced in a study of CD8 T cells in Susac syndrome. cDNA came from about 0.51 to 1 ug RNA primed by random hexamers. TCRdb analysed the immunoSEQ multiplex PCR reads with MiXCR anew, one entry per CDR3 protein. The data contain about 240,000 distinct CDR3 sequences, 90% to 96% of them singletons. Sequenced: CD4+ T cells from PBMCs. These receptors originate from a human donor with Susac syndrome.

The chain has TRBV25-1 and TRBJ2-7; TRBD2 aligns across 11 bases. The CDR3 contains 14 residues. V shed 6 bases, J shed 4 bases, and the junction held 5 bases outside the gene matches. Germline CDR1 reads MGHDK; CDR2 reads SYGVNS. The CDR3 reads CASSAGTSGYEQYF. The CDR3 DNA follows: TGTGCCAGCAGCGCCGGGACTAGCGGTTACGAGCAGTACTTC.

Written as DNA, the CDR3 is TGTGCCAGCACCCGGGACACTTTATACGAGCAGTACTTC. Amino acids: CASTRDTLYEQYF. The chain employs TRBV7-9 and TRBJ2-7, with a possible D match to TRBD1 (6 bases). The V and J ends lost 7 bases and 4 bases respectively, with 14 bases between them. Germline assignment: CDR1 SEHNR and CDR2 FQNEAQ (reference sequence). The length of the CDR3 is 13 residues.

This clonotype was detected only a few times. V is TRBV28 and J is TRBJ2-7; 9 bases are shared with TRBD2. With V trimmed by 3 bases and J by 3 bases, 0 bases remained unmatched. CDR3 size: 13 residues. Germline V gene data show CDR1 as MDHEN and CDR2 as SYDVKM. The CDR3 loop reads CASSFSGSYEQYF. As DNA, the CDR3 is TGTGCCAGCAGTTTTAGCGGGAGCTACGAGCAGTACTTC.

The genes are TRBV18 and TRBJ2-7; D possibly corresponds to TRBD1 (6 bases). V was trimmed by 2 bases and J by 6 bases, leaving 11 bases between them. Germline-derived CDR1 and CDR2 are KGHSH and LQKENI. CDR3 length: 13 residues. The CDR3 DNA is TGTGCCAGCTCACCATTACAGGGAACCGAGCAGTACTTC. It is translated as CASSPLQGTEQYF.

This chain connects TRBV7-9 to TRBJ2-2, with 9 bases matching TRBD2. Germline V gives CDR1 SEHNR, CDR2 FQNEAQ (reference sequence). V dropped 5 bases and J dropped 11; count of bases not matched to a gene: 6. This CDR3 contains 13 residues. The CDR3 DNA follows: TGTGCCAGCAGCCTTAGCGGGAGAAGCGAGCTGTTTTTT. It is translated as CASSLSGRSELFF.

V is TRBV20-1 and J is TRBJ1-5, with D possibly being TRBD1 (5 bases). The germline V and J ends were trimmed by 3 bases and 4 bases, with 13 bases remaining between them. The germline V gene encodes CDR1 DFQATT and CDR2 SNEGSKA (reference sequence). The CDR3 consists of 14 residues. The CDR3 here is CSASLPDKNQPQHF. CDR3 nucleotide sequence: TGCAGTGCTAGCTTACCGGACAAAAATCAGCCCCAGCATTTT.

V and J are TRBV11-2 and TRBJ2-7; TRBD2 aligns across 9 bases. Trimming took 3 bases from V and 6 from J; bases not matched to a gene: 3. There are 13 residues in the CDR3. The germline gives CDR1 SGHAT, CDR2 FQNNGV. CDR3 amino acids: CASSLGLAREQYF. The CDR3 coding sequence is TGTGCCAGCAGCTTGGGACTAGCCCGCGAGCAGTACTTC.

V is TRBV9 and J is TRBJ2-5; possible D gene TRBD1, 6 bases. Germline V CDR1 and CDR2: SGDLS, YYNGEE. V was pared by 2 bases and J by 5 bases, with 13 bases between. The CDR3 length is 14 residues. CDR3 amino acids: CASSVSRGSETQYF. In DNA form, the CDR3 reads TGTGCCAGCAGCGTTAGTAGGGGGAGTGAGACCCAGTACTTC.

The CDR3 sequence: CASSQVYQRRRYNEQFF. The CDR3 nucleotides are TGCGCCAGCAGCCAAGTTTATCAGAGGAGGAGGTACAATGAGCAGTTCTTC. The rearrangement joins TRBV4-1 to TRBJ2-1, with D perhaps TRBD2 (5 bases). Between the trimmed V and J ends, which lost 1 base and 4 bases, there was a span of 17 bases. There are 17 residues in the CDR3. The germline V gene has CDR1 MGHRA and CDR2 YSYEKL.

The chain employs TRBV20-1 and TRBJ1-1, with D possibly being TRBD1 (6 bases). The CDR3 contains 11 residues. V dropped 6 bases and J dropped 10 bases, with 15 bases sitting between them. Germline V gives CDR1 DFQATT, CDR2 SNEGSKA (reference sequence). The chain's CDR3 is CSAPTGFGAFF. As DNA, the CDR3 is TGCAGTGCGCCGACAGGCTTTGGAGCTTTCTTT.

The chain is built from TRBV29-1 and TRBJ2-1; D may be TRBD2 (7 bases). V was shortened by 5 bases and J by 4 bases, with 15 bases between the two germline ends. CDR1 is SQVTM and CDR2 is ANQGSEA in the germline V gene. The CDR3 extends over 14 amino acids. CDR3 residues: CSVRGREYYNEQFF. The CDR3 DNA is TGCAGCGTTCGGGGGCGGGAGTATTACAATGAGCAGTTCTTC.